The 23 T cell receptor beta chains listed next were all sequenced from one sample in a study of cytomegalovirus exposure and HLA in healthy donors. Primers for the PCR totalled 60 Vbeta and 13 Jbeta. The protocol was immunoSEQ multiplex PCR, while the TCRdb copy is restricted to in-frame clones and leaves out a portion. In the table there are 85,000 to 100,000 clones, 80% to 90% of which are singletons. Sequencing input: PBMCs. The receptors come from a young man in good health and CMV-seronegative.

The chain couples TRBV5-4 to TRBJ2-1; 10 nucleotides match TRBD2. The CDR3 covers 17 residues. Germline V lookup: CDR1 SGHNT, CDR2 YYREEE (reference sequence). V dropped 1 base and J dropped 9; count of bases not matched to a gene: 13. The CDR3 reads CASSLQASGSRPSEQFF. The CDR3 DNA follows: TGTGCCAGCAGCTTGCAGGCTAGCGGGAGCCGACCCAGTGAGCAGTTCTTC.

The CDR3 here is CASSLLGDYEQYF. CDR3 nucleotide sequence: TGCGCCAGCAGCTTGTTAGGGGACTACGAGCAGTACTTC. The chain couples TRBV5-1 to TRBJ2-7; possible D gene TRBD1, 5 bases. V was pared by 1 base and J by 3 bases, with 8 bases between. Germline-derived CDR1 and CDR2 are SGHRS and YFSETQ. The CDR3 extends over 13 amino acids.

The genes are TRBV5-1 and TRBJ2-7, with D perhaps TRBD1 (8 bases). CDR1 and CDR2 from the germline V gene are SGHRS and YFSETQ. This CDR3 has 14 amino acids. V lost 4 bases, J lost 6 bases, and 17 bases lay in between. The CDR3 reads CASSGIQGGSEQYF. CDR3 sequence (DNA): TGCGCCAGCAGCGGTATACAGGGGGGGTCCGAGCAGTACTTC.

This chain links TRBV29-1 with TRBJ2-7; D gene uncertain. Trimming pared 0 bases from V and 3 bases from J, leaving 6 bases between. The germline gives CDR1 SQVTM, CDR2 ANQGSEA. The CDR3 is made up of 12 amino acids. The chain's CDR3 is CSVEDRLYEQYF. DNA for the CDR3: TGCAGCGTTGAAGATCGACTCTACGAGCAGTACTTC.

Comments on this clone: Within the sample, other DNA sequences also encode this same CDR3. The chain joins TRBV9 to TRBJ2-1, with D perhaps matching TRBD2 (6 bases). The CDR3 spans 15 residues. CDR1 and CDR2 from the germline V gene are SGDLS and YYNGEE. The ends were cut back, 3 bases at V and 4 bases at J, with 14 bases in the middle. In DNA, the CDR3 is TGTGCCAGCAGCGCTGGGACCAGCGGGTACAATGAGCAGTTCTTC. Amino acids: CASSAGTSGYNEQFF.

The genes are TRBV5-4 and TRBJ2-5, with D unclear. In germline, CDR1 is SGHNT, CDR2 YYREEE (reference sequence). The V and J ends lost 1 base and 1 base respectively, with 11 bases between them. The CDR3 is 15 residues long. CDR3: CASSLPGDLQETQYF. In nucleotides, the CDR3 is TGTGCCAGCAGCTTGCCCGGAGACCTCCAAGAGACCCAGTACTTC.

This chain links TRBV11-2 with TRBJ1-1; 7 bases line up with TRBD1. The CDR3 extends over 15 amino acids. Germline lookup yields CDR1 SGHAT and CDR2 FQNNGV. Trimming at V came to 4 bases and at J to 4 bases, leaving 9 bases not matched to a gene. The CDR3 sequence: CASSSRQGSVTEAFF. CDR3 DNA: TGTGCCAGCAGCTCCCGACAGGGAAGTGTCACTGAAGCTTTCTTT.

The chain employs TRBV9 and TRBJ2-3; 9 bases are a match to TRBD2. Germline CDR1 is SGDLS and CDR2 is YYNGEE. This CDR3 is built from 17 residues. The trim removed 2 bases at V and 0 bases at J, leaving 7 bases unmatched. Here the CDR3 reads CASSVNPGLASTDTQYF. The CDR3 DNA reads TGTGCCAGCAGCGTCAACCCGGGACTAGCTAGCACAGATACGCAGTATTTT.

The chain combines TRBV4-2 with TRBJ2-6; maybe TRBD1 (5 bases). CDR1 and CDR2 (germline): LGHNA, YNFKEQ. There are 15 residues in the CDR3. Trimming left V 1 base short and J 1 base short, with 5 bases between. The CDR3 loop is CASSQGQSGANVLTF. The CDR3 DNA reads TGTGCCAGCAGCCAAGGACAGTCTGGGGCCAACGTCCTGACTTTC.

The chain recombines TRBV9 with TRBJ2-2; D possibly corresponds to TRBD2 (5 bases). The CDR3 contains 16 residues. V dropped 0 bases and J dropped 0 bases, with 9 bases sitting between them. Germline V gene data show CDR1 as SGDLS and CDR2 as YYNGEE. CDR3 DNA sequence: TGTGCCAGCAGCGTAGTTCCAGCGGCGAACACCGGGGAGCTGTTTTTT. It yields the protein CASSVVPAANTGELFF. Full variable domain (remainder filled in from reference TRBV9 and TRBJ2-2): DSGVTQTPKHLITATGQRVTLRCSPRSGDLSVYWYQQSLDQGLQFLIQYYNGEERAKGNILERFSAQQFPDLHSELNLSSLELGDSALYFCASSVVPAANTGELFFGEGSRLTVL.

The gene calls are TRBV7-9 and TRBJ2-1; tentatively, D is TRBD2 (6 bases). Per the germline V gene, CDR1 is SEHNR and CDR2 is FQNEAQ (reference sequence). The CDR3 extends over 13 amino acids. V was trimmed by 3 bases and J by 6 bases, leaving 9 bases between them. CDR3 sequence (DNA): TGTGCCAGCAGCTTTTTGGGGGGCAATGAGCAGTTCTTC. As protein: CASSFLGGNEQFF.

This clone was seen a few times. V is TRBV6-5 and J is TRBJ1-2; no clear D gene. The CDR3 is 11 amino acids. V gave up 9 bases and J gave up 4 bases, with 9 bases separating them. Per germline, CDR1 MNHEY and CDR2 SVGAGI. The CDR3 is CARSIPYGYTF. CDR3 nucleotides: TGTGCCAGGAGCATCCCCTATGGCTACACCTTC.

This chain connects TRBV7-2 to TRBJ1-2; TRBD1 matches at 9 bases. CDR3 length: 16 amino acids. Per germline, CDR1 SGHTA and CDR2 FQGNSA. The V gene end was trimmed by 2 bases and the J gene end by 5 bases; junction bases not matched to a gene: 9. The chain's CDR3 is CASSLMEGQGFYGYTF. CDR3 nucleotides: TGTGCCAGCAGCTTAATGGAGGGACAGGGATTTTATGGCTACACCTTC.

The gene calls are TRBV15 and TRBJ2-2, with 7 bases lining up with TRBD1. Germline V CDR1 and CDR2: LNHNV, YYDKDF (reference sequence). J was trimmed by 4 bases and V by 5 bases; bases with no gene match: 10. This CDR3 comprises 16 residues. The CDR3 spells CATSSHPGQITGELFF. The CDR3 bases are TGTGCCACCAGCTCTCACCCGGGACAGATCACCGGGGAGCTGTTTTTT.

The J gene is TRBJ2-5, the V gene TRBV18; 7 bases align to TRBD1. V shed 5 bases and J 2 bases; nucleotides not matched to a gene: 8. From germline, CDR1 is KGHSH and CDR2 LQKENI. The CDR3 length is 15 residues. This chain's CDR3 is CASSEQTGRQETQYF. In nucleotides, the CDR3 is TGTGCCAGCTCAGAGCAGACAGGGCGACAAGAGACCCAGTACTTC.

In the case of this clone: This sample includes further DNA sequences coding for the same CDR3. CDR3 sequence: CASLLGRGDHYGYTF. CDR3 DNA: TGTGCCAGCCTTCTAGGCAGGGGGGATCACTATGGCTACACCTTC. The chain recombines TRBV6-1 with TRBJ1-2, with TRBD1 identical over 7 bases. Germline lookup yields CDR1 MNHNS and CDR2 SASEGT. Germline trimming cut 8 bases from V and 3 bases from J; bases unmatched to any gene: 12. The CDR3 has 15 amino acids.

The CDR3 nucleotides are TGTGCCAGCAGCCGGGACAGGGGTGACAATGAGCAGTTCTTC. Protein product: CASSRDRGDNEQFF. The chain couples TRBV7-3 to TRBJ2-1, with 10 nucleotides matching TRBD1. This CDR3 has 14 residues. The germline gives CDR1 SGHTA, CDR2 FQGTGA. The J segment lost 5 bases and the V segment lost 5 bases, leaving 3 bases of the junction unmatched.

About this clone itself: Germline is not matched at one junction end, which may reflect a read error. The chain recombines TRBV7-9 with TRBJ2-7, with TRBD2 matching over 13 bases. This CDR3 has 16 amino acids. CDR1 and CDR2 (germline): SEHNR, FQNEAQ (reference sequence). The CDR3 loop is CSSSVGLAGSPYEQYF. The CDR3 nucleotides are TGTTCCAGCAGCGTGGGACTAGCGGGATCCCCCTACGAGCAGTACTTC.

The chain couples TRBV19 to TRBJ2-7, with TRBD2 matching over 13 bases. The CDR3 extends over 16 amino acids. Germline V gives CDR1 LNHDA, CDR2 SQIVND (reference sequence). V gave up 6 bases and J gave up 6 bases; unmatched junction bases: 11. The CDR3 sequence is CASSRAGLAGPSEQYF. The DNA of the CDR3 is TGTGCCAGTAGCCGGGCGGGACTAGCGGGACCCTCCGAGCAGTACTTC.

Comment on this clone: Its ends do not fully match the called genes, so a read error is possible. The CDR3, as DNA: TGTGCCAGCAGCGTAGACCCAGGGCCCTCCTATAATTCACCCCCCCACTTT. Encoded protein: CASSVDPGPSYNSPPHF. V gene TRBV9 combines with J gene TRBJ1-6; perhaps TRBD1 as D (5 bases). The germline V gene encodes CDR1 SGDLS and CDR2 YYNGEE. This CDR3 spans 17 amino acids.

V usage is TRBV7-3 and J usage is TRBJ2-3, with TRBD2 identical over 8 bases. This CDR3 contains 13 residues. Germline V gene lookup returns CDR1 SGHTA and CDR2 FQGTGA. V was clipped by 8 bases and J by 4 bases; unmatched bases: 5. This chain's CDR3 is CASQAGVSDTQYF. In DNA form, the CDR3 reads TGTGCCAGCCAAGCGGGAGTCTCAGATACGCAGTATTTT.

Here the CDR3 DNA reads TGTGCCAGCAGCTTATCGCGAGGGACTAGCGGGAGGGCCAATGAGCAGTTCTTC. Its protein is CASSLSRGTSGRANEQFF. The chain joins TRBV7-2 to TRBJ2-1, with 16 bases fitting TRBD2. Germline V gene sequence: CDR1 SGHTA, CDR2 FQGNSA. CDR3 size: 18 residues. V lost 2 bases to trimming and J lost 6 bases; unmatched junction nucleotides: 7. The whole variable domain, filled in from reference TRBV7-2 and TRBJ2-1, reads GAGVSQSPSNKVTEKGKDVELRCDPISGHTALYWYRQSLGQGLEFLIYFQGNSAPDKSGLPSDRFSAERTGGSVSTLTIQRTQQEDSAVYLCASSLSRGTSGRANEQFFGPGTRLTVL.

The V gene is TRBV9, the J gene TRBJ1-6, with D tentatively TRBD1 (5 bases). The CDR3 is 14 amino acids. V was cut by 0 bases and J by 7 bases, with 8 bases left in between. Germline values: CDR1 SGDLS, CDR2 YYNGEE. CDR3 nucleotide sequence: TGTGCCAGCAGCGTAGTGGCAGGGAATTCACCCCTCCACTTT. Its protein product is CASSVVAGNSPLHF.